These T cell receptor beta chains were read from a single sample in a study of blood T cell repertoires in COVID-19. The method was immunoSEQ multiplex PCR; TCRdb's version includes in-frame clones alone and lacks a portion of them. The sample lists around 140,000 clones, around 89% occurring once. Source material: peripheral blood. These receptors were collected from a man between 45 and 60 years old with active or convalescent COVID-19. Both conserved end residues are part of each CDR3. The D gene is left open where the match is weak. The size field is filled for only some rows; it gives once, few, many or a size class.

d_call	clone_size	v_call	j_call	cdr3_nt	cdr3_aa
-	-	TRBV11-2	TRBJ1-3	TGTGCCAGCAGGGAGAGGGTGTCTGGAAACACCATATATTTT	CASRERVSGNTIYF
-	few	TRBV28	TRBJ2-5	TGTGCCAGCAGTTCGCTAACAGGGCCTCAAGAGACCCAGTACTTC	CASSSLTGPQETQYF
-	-	TRBV5-1	TRBJ2-2	TGCGCCAGCAGAAGTATCACCAGGTCCCCGAACACCGGGGAGCTGTTTTTT	CASRSITRSPNTGELFF
-	-	TRBV11-1	TRBJ2-3	TGTGCCAGCAGCCCTGGGGCGAGCACAGATACGCAGTATTTT	CASSPGASTDTQYF
-	-	TRBV15	TRBJ2-5	TGTGCCACCAGCAGCGGGTTGGGGGTCGGGAGAGAGACCCAGTACTTC	CATSSGLGVGRETQYF
-	-	TRBV5-1	TRBJ2-5	TGCGCCAGCAGCTTGGCCGGCGGGGGCCCTATGGAGACCCAGTACTTC	CASSLAGGGPMETQYF
-	few	TRBV7-9	TRBJ1-2	TGTGCCAGCAGCTTACGGCAGGGTAATTCTGGCTACACCTTC	CASSLRQGNSGYTF
TRBD2	-	TRBV12-5	TRBJ2-1	TGTGCTAGTGGTTTCATAGCGGGGGGGCCGGGAAATGAGCAGTTCTTC	CASGFIAGGPGNEQFF
-	once	TRBV21-1	TRBJ1-5	TGTGCCAGCAGCAAAGGACAGGGCTATCAGCCCCAGCATTTT	CASSKGQGYQPQHF
-	-	TRBV24-1	TRBJ1-1	TGTGCCACCAGTGAAGGACAGCTACTGAACACTGAAGCTTTCTTT	CATSEGQLLNTEAFF
-	once	TRBV4-1	TRBJ1-4	TGCGCCAGCAGCCAACAAACAGGGCGAAGTAACGAAAAACTGTTTTTT	CASSQQTGRSNEKLFF
-	-	TRBV6-6	TRBJ2-7	TGTGCCAGCAGTTACCCAAGGGGGGGGGCGGGCTACGAGCAGTACTTC	CASSYPRGGAGYEQYF
TRBD1	-	TRBV5-5	TRBJ2-7	TGTGCCAGCAGCCGAAGGGGGACAGGGTTGAACGAGCAGTACTTC	CASSRRGTGLNEQYF
TRBD2	-	TRBV4-2	TRBJ2-1	TGTGCCAGCAGCCAAGATGTTAGCGGGAGGGCCTTGACGTATGAGCAGTTCTTC	CASSQDVSGRALTYEQFF
TRBD1	-	TRBV28	TRBJ1-5	TGTGCCAGCAGTTACGGGACAGACTTCAATCAGCCCCAGCATTTT	CASSYGTDFNQPQHF
TRBD2	-	TRBV6-1	TRBJ2-1	TGTGCCAGCAGTGTGATTTCGACTAGCGGGGCCAGACCCTATGAGCAGTTCTTC	CASSVISTSGARPYEQFF
-	-	TRBV2	TRBJ2-7	TGTGCCAGCACTGTAGGTCAGGGCCCCTACGAGCAGTACTTC	CASTVGQGPYEQYF
-	-	TRBV3-1/TRBV3-2	TRBJ1-4	TGTGCCAGCAGCCAATCCGTTGAAAAACTGTTTTTT	CASSQSVEKLFF
TRBD1	-	TRBV30	TRBJ1-6	TGTGCCTGGAGTTTGGACAGGGGGAATTCACCCCTCCACTTT	CAWSLDRGNSPLHF
-	-	TRBV19	TRBJ1-1	TGTGCCAGTAGTATGCCCGCAGGGTACACTGAAGCTTTCTTT	CASSMPAGYTEAFF
-	-	TRBV7-2	TRBJ2-1	TGTGCCAGCAGCCTCGTGGGCGGGGTTTACAATGAGCAGTTCTTC	CASSLVGGVYNEQFF
-	-	TRBV9	TRBJ1-1	TGTGCCAGCAGCGTAGAGATAGGAGGGACCTACACTGAAGCTTTCTTT	CASSVEIGGTYTEAFF
-	-	TRBV14	TRBJ2-1	TGTGCCAGCAGCCAAGACAGCGGGCTCACCTACAATGAGCAGTTCTTC	CASSQDSGLTYNEQFF
-	-	TRBV6-5	TRBJ1-3	TGTGCCAGCAGTTACTCGCCCAGGGTGGGAAACACCATATATTTT	CASSYSPRVGNTIYF
-	once	TRBV18	TRBJ1-4	TGTGCCAGCTCACCTTCTATTGCAACTAATGAAAAACTGTTTTTT	CASSPSIATNEKLFF
-	once	TRBV9	TRBJ1-3	TGTGCCAGCAGCGTAGACAGGGCATCTGGAAACACCATATATTTT	CASSVDRASGNTIYF
TRBD2	-	TRBV27	TRBJ2-5	TGTGCCAGCAGACAAATAGCGGGGGGGCTCGAGACCCAGTACTTC	CASRQIAGGLETQYF
-	once	TRBV6-5	TRBJ1-5	TGTGCCAGCAGTTCCAAAGTGGGAGTTTCAGGTCAGCCCCAGCATTTT	CASSSKVGVSGQPQHF